This T cell receptor (beta chain) came from a study of T cells after yellow fever vaccination. Template-switching 5'RACE yielded the TCR cDNA; a universal primer site and UMIs were added in the process. TCRdb analysed the 5' RACE reads with MiXCR anew, one entry per CDR3 protein. The sample has 500,000 to 700,000 distinct CDR3 sequences, roughly 21% seen once; the top ten hold roughly an eighth. To note about this clonotype: What it binds is unknown.

Study outcomes and limitations: Re-detected after boosting: most primary clones, almost 97% of CD4 and roughly 90% of CD8. A small share of clonotypes appeared in both CD4 and CD8 compartments.

CDR1 and CDR2 (germline): SNHLY, FYNNEI. The CDR3 sequence is 15 residues long. Trimming removed 1 base from V and 8 bases from J; junction bases left unmatched: 9. This TCR came from a young man who received the YFV17D yellow fever vaccine. The sequencing here drew on PBMCs, taken 15 days after the yellow fever booster vaccination. The chain is built from TRBV2 and TRBJ2-5, with 8 bases aligning to TRBD1. In DNA form, the CDR3 reads TGTGCCAGCAGTGAAGGGGGGACAGGACGAGATACCCAGTACTTC. Amino acid sequence: CASSEGGTGRDTQYF.